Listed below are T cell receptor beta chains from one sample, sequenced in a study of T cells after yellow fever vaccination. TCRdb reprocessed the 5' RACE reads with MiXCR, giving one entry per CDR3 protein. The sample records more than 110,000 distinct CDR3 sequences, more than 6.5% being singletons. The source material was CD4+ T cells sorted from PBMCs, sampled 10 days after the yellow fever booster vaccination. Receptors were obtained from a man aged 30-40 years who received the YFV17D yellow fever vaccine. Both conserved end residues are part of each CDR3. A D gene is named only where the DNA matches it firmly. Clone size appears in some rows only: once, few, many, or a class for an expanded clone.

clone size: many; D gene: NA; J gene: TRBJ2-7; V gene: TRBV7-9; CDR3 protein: CASSLQYEQYF; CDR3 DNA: TGTGCCAGCTCCCTACAGTACGAGCAGTACTTC
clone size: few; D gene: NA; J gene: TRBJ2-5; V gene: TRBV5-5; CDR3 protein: CASSLVAVTFARETQYF; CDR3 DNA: TGTGCCAGCAGCTTGGTAGCAGTAACCTTCGCCCGGGAGACCCAGTACTTC
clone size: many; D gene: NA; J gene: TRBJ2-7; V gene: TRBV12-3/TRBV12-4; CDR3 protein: CASSFQFLSEQYF; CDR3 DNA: TGTGCCAGCAGTTTCCAGTTCTTGTCCGAGCAGTACTTC
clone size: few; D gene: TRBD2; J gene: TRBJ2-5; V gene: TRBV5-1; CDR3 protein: CASSPELAKQETQYF; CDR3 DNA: TGCGCCAGCAGCCCCGAACTAGCGAAACAAGAGACCCAGTACTTC
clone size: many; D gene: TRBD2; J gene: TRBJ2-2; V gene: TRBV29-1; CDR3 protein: CSVGVAGGVTGELFF; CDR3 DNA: TGCAGCGTTGGGGTCGCGGGAGGAGTCACCGGGGAGCTGTTTTTT
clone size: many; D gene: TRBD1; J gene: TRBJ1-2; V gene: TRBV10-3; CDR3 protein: CAIRRDRGDYGYTF; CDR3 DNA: TGTGCCATCAGGAGGGACAGGGGAGACTATGGCTACACCTTC
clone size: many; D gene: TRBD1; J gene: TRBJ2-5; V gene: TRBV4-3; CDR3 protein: CASSQGDRGRETQYF; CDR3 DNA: TGCGCCAGCAGCCAAGGGGACAGGGGTCGGGAGACCCAGTACTTC
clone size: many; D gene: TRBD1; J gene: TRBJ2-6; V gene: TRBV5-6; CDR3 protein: CASSFYRGSGANVLTF; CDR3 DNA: TGTGCCAGCAGCTTCTACAGGGGGTCTGGGGCCAACGTCCTGACTTTC
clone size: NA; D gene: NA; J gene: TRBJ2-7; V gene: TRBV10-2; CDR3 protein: CASSDPASRVVGYEQYF; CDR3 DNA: TGCGCCAGCAGTGACCCAGCATCCAGGGTGGTGGGCTACGAGCAGTACTTC
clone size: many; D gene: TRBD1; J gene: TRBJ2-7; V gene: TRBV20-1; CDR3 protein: CSASGQGASLEQYF; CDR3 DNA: TGCAGTGCGTCGGGACAGGGGGCGTCTCTCGAGCAGTACTTC
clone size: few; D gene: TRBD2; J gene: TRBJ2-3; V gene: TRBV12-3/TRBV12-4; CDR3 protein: CASSKKGMAGGSTDTQYF; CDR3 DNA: TGTGCCAGCAGCAAAAAGGGCATGGCGGGAGGAAGCACAGATACGCAGTATTTT
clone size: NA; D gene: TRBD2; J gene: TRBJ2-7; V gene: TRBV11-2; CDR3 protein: CASRPGGAGGLKFPEQYF; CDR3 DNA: TGTGCCAGCAGGCCCGGTGGCGCGGGAGGATTAAAGTTCCCCGAGCAGTACTTC
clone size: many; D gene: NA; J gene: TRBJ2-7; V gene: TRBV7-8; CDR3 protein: CASSLALPGTLAYEQYF; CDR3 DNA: TGTGCCAGCAGCTTAGCGCTACCCGGGACATTAGCCTACGAGCAGTACTTC
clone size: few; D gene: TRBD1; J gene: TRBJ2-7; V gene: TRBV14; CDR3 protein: CASSSPWTGGINEQYF; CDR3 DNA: TGTGCCAGCAGCTCACCCTGGACAGGGGGCATTAACGAGCAGTACTTC
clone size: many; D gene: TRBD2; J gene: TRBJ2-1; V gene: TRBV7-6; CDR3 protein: CASSSGGFSYNEQFF; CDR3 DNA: TGTGCCAGCAGCTCGGGGGGGTTCTCCTACAATGAGCAGTTCTTC
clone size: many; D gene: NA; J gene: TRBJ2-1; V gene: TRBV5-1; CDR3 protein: CASSVGAGSYNEQFF; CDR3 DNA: TGCGCCAGCAGCGTGGGGGCGGGCTCCTACAATGAGCAGTTCTTC
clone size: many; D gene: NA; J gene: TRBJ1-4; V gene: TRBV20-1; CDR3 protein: CSATVGAGEKLFF; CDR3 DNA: TGCAGTGCTACCGTCGGGGCCGGAGAAAAACTGTTTTTT
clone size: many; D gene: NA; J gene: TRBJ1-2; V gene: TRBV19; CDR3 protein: CASSMGRNYGYTF; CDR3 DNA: TGTGCCAGTAGTATGGGGCGGAACTATGGCTACACCTTC
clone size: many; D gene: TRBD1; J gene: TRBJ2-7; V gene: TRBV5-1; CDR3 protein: CASRSGQGNDEQYF; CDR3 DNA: TGCGCCAGCAGATCGGGACAGGGTAACGACGAGCAGTACTTC
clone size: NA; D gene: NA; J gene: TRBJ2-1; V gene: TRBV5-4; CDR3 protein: CASSKTTGRRRHNEQFF; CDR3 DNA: TGTGCCAGCAGCAAAACAACGGGACGAAGGAGACACAATGAGCAGTTCTTC
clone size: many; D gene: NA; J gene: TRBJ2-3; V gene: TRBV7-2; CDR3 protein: CASSPAWSTDTQYF; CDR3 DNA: TGTGCCAGCAGTCCCGCTTGGAGCACAGATACGCAGTATTTT
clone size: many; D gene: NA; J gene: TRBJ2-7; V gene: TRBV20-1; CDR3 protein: CSASGSGPYEQYF; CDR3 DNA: TGCAGTGCGTCGGGGAGCGGACCCTACGAGCAGTACTTC
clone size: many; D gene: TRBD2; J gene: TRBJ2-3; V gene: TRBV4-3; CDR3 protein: CASSQDGAGAGSDTQYF; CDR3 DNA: TGCGCCAGCAGCCAAGATGGAGCGGGAGCAGGGTCAGATACGCAGTATTTT
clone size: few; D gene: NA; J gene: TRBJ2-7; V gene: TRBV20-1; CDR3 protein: CSARVSGQLAYEQYF; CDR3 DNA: TGCAGTGCTAGAGTATCTGGACAGTTGGCCTACGAGCAGTACTTC
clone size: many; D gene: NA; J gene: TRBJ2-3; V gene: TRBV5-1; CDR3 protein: CASSLALGAGGGTDTQYF; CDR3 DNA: TGCGCCAGCAGCTTGGCTTTGGGGGCCGGGGGTGGCACAGATACGCAGTATTTT